This T cell receptor (beta chain) was sequenced for a study of shared clonotypes between healthy human individuals. Study as a whole: Three CD4 naive, three CD4 memory, two CD8 naive and one CD8 memory plate were used per donor. General observations from the study: An effect of sequencing depth on clonotype sharing among donors was expected.

A word on this clone: Antigen unknown.

V was pared by 4 bases and J by 7 bases, with 17 bases of the junction left unmatched. Germline CDR1 SNHLY, CDR2 FYNNEI. The CDR3 length is 18 residues. Original processing notes: ImmunoSEQ gave junction-only sequences without quality scores, so filtering differed. Here immunoSEQ multiplex PCR was the method, and the copy in TCRdb shows in-frame clones only, minus some. V, J and clone size derive from that table, while D and trimming were established from the DNA sequence. The table shows some 680,000 clones, with more than 70% occurring only once. Sequencing used memory CD4+ T cells sorted from blood. The subset was: CD45RA-negative fraction. The rearrangement uses TRBV2 and TRBJ1-3, with 9 bases matching TRBD1. This receptor was identified in a woman in her twenties or thirties in good health. The CDR3 DNA is TGTGCCAGCAGTGTGGGAACAGGGGGCGTAAGATCTGTGAACACCATATATTTT. This translates into CASSVGTGGVRSVNTIYF. Looking up the rest from reference TRBV2 and TRBJ1-3 gives the full variable domain: EPEVTQTPSHQVTQMGQEVILRCVPISNHLYFYWYRQILGQKVEFLVSFYNNEISEKSEIFDDQFSVERPDGSNFTLKIRSTKLEDSAMYFCASSVGTGGVRSVNTIYFGEGSWLTVV.